Listed below are T cell receptor beta chains from one sample, sequenced in a study of cytomegalovirus exposure and HLA in healthy donors. TCRdb's copy holds only in-frame clones and misses some; the assay was immunoSEQ multiplex PCR. The sample includes roughly 98,000 clones, roughly 84% of them seen just once. Source material: PBMCs. These TCRs come from a man aged 18 to 30 in good health and CMV-seropositive. Both conserved end residues are part of each CDR3. Fields, in order: D gene, clone size, V gene, J gene, CDR3 DNA, CDR3 protein. The D gene is left open where the match is weak. Expanded clones are given a class, and other clones once, few, many or no size at all.

D gene: TRBD2; clone size: .; V gene: TRBV9; J gene: TRBJ2-2; CDR3 DNA: TGTGCCAGCAGCGTAGACGGGGGGGGCACCGGGGAGCTGTTTTTT; CDR3 protein: CASSVDGGGTGELFF
D gene: TRBD2; clone size: .; V gene: TRBV11-2; J gene: TRBJ2-2; CDR3 DNA: TGTGCCAGCAGCATTAATAGCGGGAGGATGGCCGGGGAGCTGTTTTTT; CDR3 protein: CASSINSGRMAGELFF
D gene: .; clone size: .; V gene: TRBV5-1; J gene: TRBJ1-1; CDR3 DNA: TGCGCCAGCAGCCCAGGGGACCCGAACACTGAAGCTTTCTTT; CDR3 protein: CASSPGDPNTEAFF
D gene: TRBD1; clone size: .; V gene: TRBV19; J gene: TRBJ1-2; CDR3 DNA: TGTGCCGTACAAACGGACAGGGAGGATGGCTACACCTTC; CDR3 protein: CAVQTDREDGYTF
D gene: .; clone size: .; V gene: TRBV5-6; J gene: TRBJ1-4; CDR3 DNA: TGTGCCAGCAGCACGATAGGGGCAGGAAATGAAAAACTGTTTTTT; CDR3 protein: CASSTIGAGNEKLFF
D gene: TRBD1; clone size: .; V gene: TRBV2; J gene: TRBJ1-2; CDR3 DNA: TGTGCCAACCCGAGACAGGGGGGGGATGGCTACACCTTC; CDR3 protein: CANPRQGGDGYTF
D gene: TRBD2; clone size: .; V gene: TRBV4-2; J gene: TRBJ2-7; CDR3 DNA: TGTGCCAGCAGCCAAGAACTAGCGGGAGGGCTGAGGATCGACGAGCAGTACTTC; CDR3 protein: CASSQELAGGLRIDEQYF
D gene: TRBD2; clone size: .; V gene: TRBV28; J gene: TRBJ2-5; CDR3 DNA: TGTGCCAGCGGGACTAGCCGGGACCGGGAGACCCAGTACTTC; CDR3 protein: CASGTSRDRETQYF
D gene: TRBD2; clone size: .; V gene: TRBV4-3; J gene: TRBJ2-1; CDR3 DNA: TGCGCCAGCAGCCAAGTCCGTGTAGGGACTAGCGGCAATGAGCAGTTCTTC; CDR3 protein: CASSQVRVGTSGNEQFF
D gene: .; clone size: .; V gene: TRBV11-2; J gene: TRBJ2-1; CDR3 DNA: TGTGCCAGCAGCTTAACCAGCACGGGGAATGAGCAGTTCTTC; CDR3 protein: CASSLTSTGNEQFF
D gene: .; clone size: .; V gene: TRBV28; J gene: TRBJ2-7; CDR3 DNA: TGTGCCAGCAGTTTAAACTATCGCTTGGAGCAGTACTTC; CDR3 protein: CASSLNYRLEQYF
D gene: .; clone size: .; V gene: TRBV6-6; J gene: TRBJ2-3; CDR3 DNA: TGTGCCAGCAGTTACGCCACCATCGGGGATACGCAGTATTTT; CDR3 protein: CASSYATIGDTQYF
D gene: TRBD2; clone size: .; V gene: TRBV27; J gene: TRBJ2-5; CDR3 DNA: TGTGCCAGCAGCCGTAAGACTAGCGGGGATCAAGAGACCCAGTACTTC; CDR3 protein: CASSRKTSGDQETQYF
D gene: TRBD2; clone size: .; V gene: TRBV5-4; J gene: TRBJ2-2; CDR3 DNA: TGTGCCAGCAGCAACCCGGGGGGTAGGACCGGGGAGCTGTTTTTT; CDR3 protein: CASSNPGGRTGELFF
D gene: TRBD1; clone size: .; V gene: TRBV27; J gene: TRBJ1-1; CDR3 DNA: TGTGCCAGCAGTATAACAGGGGTGAACACTGAAGCTTTCTTT; CDR3 protein: CASSITGVNTEAFF
D gene: TRBD2; clone size: .; V gene: TRBV28; J gene: TRBJ2-2; CDR3 DNA: TGTGCCAGTTCTGCGGGAGGAAGCACCGGGGAGCTGTTTTTT; CDR3 protein: CASSAGGSTGELFF
D gene: TRBD2; clone size: .; V gene: TRBV15; J gene: TRBJ2-7; CDR3 DNA: TGTGCCACCAGAGAACGGAGCGGGGGAAGCTACGAGCAGTACTTC; CDR3 protein: CATRERSGGSYEQYF
D gene: .; clone size: .; V gene: TRBV29-1; J gene: TRBJ1-2; CDR3 DNA: TGCAGCGTTGATTATTCGGCAGGGGACTATGGCTACACCTTC; CDR3 protein: CSVDYSAGDYGYTF
D gene: .; clone size: .; V gene: TRBV4-3; J gene: TRBJ2-5; CDR3 DNA: TGCGCCAGCAGCCAGGACAGGGCGGGAGAAGAGACCCAGTACTTC; CDR3 protein: CASSQDRAGEETQYF
D gene: .; clone size: .; V gene: TRBV7-9; J gene: TRBJ1-1; CDR3 DNA: TGTGCCAGCAGCCTAGGACAGAACACTGAAGCTTTCTTT; CDR3 protein: CASSLGQNTEAFF
D gene: .; clone size: .; V gene: TRBV28; J gene: TRBJ2-5; CDR3 DNA: TGTGCCAGCAGTCTAGCGAACAAAGAGACCCAGTACTTC; CDR3 protein: CASSLANKETQYF
D gene: .; clone size: .; V gene: TRBV19; J gene: TRBJ2-5; CDR3 DNA: TGTGCCAGTAGTATTACTCCGGGGGTAGAGACCCAGTACTTC; CDR3 protein: CASSITPGVETQYF
D gene: TRBD2; clone size: .; V gene: TRBV6-8; J gene: TRBJ2-5; CDR3 DNA: TGTGCCAGCAGTTTGCCTTTGGACGGGTCGGCGGGGGAACAAGAGACCCAGTACTTC; CDR3 protein: CASSLPLDGSAGEQETQYF
D gene: TRBD1; clone size: .; V gene: TRBV5-1; J gene: TRBJ2-1; CDR3 DNA: TGCGCCAGCAGCGAAACAGGGGGCGGTGATGAGCAGTTCTTC; CDR3 protein: CASSETGGGDEQFF
D gene: TRBD2; clone size: .; V gene: TRBV5-1; J gene: TRBJ2-5; CDR3 DNA: TGCGCCAGCAGCTTCTTCGGGGGGAAAGAGACCCAGTACTTC; CDR3 protein: CASSFFGGKETQYF
D gene: TRBD1; clone size: .; V gene: TRBV28; J gene: TRBJ1-2; CDR3 DNA: TGTGCCAGCATTGGGACAGTCAACTATGGCTACACCTTC; CDR3 protein: CASIGTVNYGYTF
D gene: .; clone size: .; V gene: TRBV7-8; J gene: TRBJ1-2; CDR3 DNA: TGTGCCAGCAGCTTACACCCGGGGGAAAGTAACTATGGCTACACCTTC; CDR3 protein: CASSLHPGESNYGYTF
D gene: .; clone size: .; V gene: TRBV5-1; J gene: TRBJ2-7; CDR3 DNA: TGCGCCAGCAGTACTGCTGACAGTTACTACGAGCAGTACTTC; CDR3 protein: CASSTADSYYEQYF
D gene: .; clone size: .; V gene: TRBV2; J gene: TRBJ2-5; CDR3 DNA: TGTGCCAGCAGTGGTCCCGGGAGCCAAGAGACCCAGTACTTC; CDR3 protein: CASSGPGSQETQYF
D gene: TRBD1; clone size: .; V gene: TRBV4-2; J gene: TRBJ1-1; CDR3 DNA: TGTGCCAGCAGCCAAGATCCCGGGACAGGGGCTGAAGCTTTCTTT; CDR3 protein: CASSQDPGTGAEAFF
D gene: .; clone size: .; V gene: TRBV21-1; J gene: TRBJ1-5; CDR3 DNA: TGTGCCAGCATCGGACTTCCGGGACAGGGGGAGTATTGGAGCAATCAGCCCCAGCATTTT; CDR3 protein: CASIGLPGQGEYWSNQPQHF
D gene: TRBD2; clone size: once; V gene: TRBV9; J gene: TRBJ2-7; CDR3 DNA: TGTGCCAGCAGCGTGGGACTACCTAAAACGGTTGGTCCCTACGAGCAGTACTTC; CDR3 protein: CASSVGLPKTVGPYEQYF
D gene: TRBD2; clone size: .; V gene: TRBV5-1; J gene: TRBJ2-7; CDR3 DNA: TGCGCCAGCAGCTTGGCGGGACTAGCCCACCACGAGCAGTACTTC; CDR3 protein: CASSLAGLAHHEQYF
D gene: .; clone size: once; V gene: TRBV28; J gene: TRBJ2-7; CDR3 DNA: TGTGCCAGCAAAAGGGAGCCCTACGAGCAGTACTTC; CDR3 protein: CASKREPYEQYF
D gene: .; clone size: .; V gene: TRBV19; J gene: TRBJ2-1; CDR3 DNA: TGTGCCAGTAGTATAGATGCGTACAATGAGCAGTTCTTC; CDR3 protein: CASSIDAYNEQFF
D gene: .; clone size: .; V gene: TRBV10-2; J gene: TRBJ2-7; CDR3 DNA: TGCGCCAGCAGTGATTCAGGGGTAAGCGGAACCTACGAGCAGTACTTC; CDR3 protein: CASSDSGVSGTYEQYF